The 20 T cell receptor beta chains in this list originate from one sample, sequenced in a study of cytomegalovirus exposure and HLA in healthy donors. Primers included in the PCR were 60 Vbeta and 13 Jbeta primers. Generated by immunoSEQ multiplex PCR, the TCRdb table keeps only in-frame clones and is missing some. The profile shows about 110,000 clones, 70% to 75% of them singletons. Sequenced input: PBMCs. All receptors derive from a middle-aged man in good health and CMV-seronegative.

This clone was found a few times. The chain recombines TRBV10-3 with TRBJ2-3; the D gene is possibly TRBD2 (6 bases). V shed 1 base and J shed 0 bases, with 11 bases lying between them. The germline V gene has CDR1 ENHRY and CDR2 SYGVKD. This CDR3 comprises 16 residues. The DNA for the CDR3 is TGTGCCATCAGTGAGTTGGGACTTTCTAGCACAGATACGCAGTATTTT. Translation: CAISELGLSSTDTQYF.

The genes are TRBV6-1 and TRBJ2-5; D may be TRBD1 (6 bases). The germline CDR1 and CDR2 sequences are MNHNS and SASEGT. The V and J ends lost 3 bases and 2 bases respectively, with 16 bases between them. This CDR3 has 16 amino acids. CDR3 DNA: TGTGCCAGCAGTGAGAAGGGGACACGACATCAAGAGACCCAGTACTTC. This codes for CASSEKGTRHQETQYF.

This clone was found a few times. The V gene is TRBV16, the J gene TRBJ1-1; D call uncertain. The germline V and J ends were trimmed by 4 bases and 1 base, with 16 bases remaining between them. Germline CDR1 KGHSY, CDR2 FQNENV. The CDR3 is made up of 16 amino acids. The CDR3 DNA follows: TGTGCCAGCAGCCGGACGGGAGGATGGGGGAACACTGAAGCTTTCTTT. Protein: CASSRTGGWGNTEAFF.

The DNA of the CDR3 is TGTGCCAGCAGCCCAAGCGGGGGTTTACGCACCGGGGAGCTGTTTTTT. Protein: CASSPSGGLRTGELFF. The chain is built from TRBV7-6 and TRBJ2-2; 8 bases map to TRBD2. V gave up 5 bases and J gave up 4 bases; unmatched junction bases: 9. The germline CDR1 and CDR2 sequences are SGHVS and FNYEAQ. The CDR3 contains 16 residues.

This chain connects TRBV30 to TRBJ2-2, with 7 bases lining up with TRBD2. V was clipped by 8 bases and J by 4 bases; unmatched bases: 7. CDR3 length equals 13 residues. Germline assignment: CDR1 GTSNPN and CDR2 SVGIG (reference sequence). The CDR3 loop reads CAGGEGITGELFF. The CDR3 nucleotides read TGTGCCGGGGGGGAGGGAATCACCGGGGAGCTGTTTTTT. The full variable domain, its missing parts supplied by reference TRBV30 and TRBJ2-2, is SQTIHQWPATLVQPVGSPLSLECTVEGTSNPNLYWYRQAAGRGLQLLFYSVGIGQISSEVPQNLSASRPQDRQFILSSKKLLLSDSGFYLCAGGEGITGELFFGEGSRLTVL.

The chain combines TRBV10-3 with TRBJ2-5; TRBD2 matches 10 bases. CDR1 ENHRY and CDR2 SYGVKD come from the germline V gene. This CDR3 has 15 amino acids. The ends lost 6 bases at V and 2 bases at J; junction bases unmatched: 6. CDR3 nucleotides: TGTGCCATCAGGACCGGGACTAGCGAACAAGAGACCCAGTACTTC. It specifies CAIRTGTSEQETQYF.

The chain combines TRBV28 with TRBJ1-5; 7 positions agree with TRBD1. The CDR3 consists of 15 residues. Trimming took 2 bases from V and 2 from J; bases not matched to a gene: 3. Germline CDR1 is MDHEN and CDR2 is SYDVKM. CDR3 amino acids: CASSLRQGGNQPQHF. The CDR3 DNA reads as TGTGCCAGCAGTTTACGACAGGGAGGCAATCAGCCCCAGCATTTT. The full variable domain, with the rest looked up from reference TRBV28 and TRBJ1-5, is DVKVTQSSRYLVKRTGEKVFLECVQDMDHENMFWYRQDPGLGLRLIYFSYDVKMKEKGDIPEGYSVSREKKERFSLILESASTNQTSMYLCASSLRQGGNQPQHFGDGTRLSIL.

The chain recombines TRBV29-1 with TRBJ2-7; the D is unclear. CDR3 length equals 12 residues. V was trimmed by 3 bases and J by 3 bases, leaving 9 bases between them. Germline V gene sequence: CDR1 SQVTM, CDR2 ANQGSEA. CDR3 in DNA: TGCAGCGTTGACTTCGGCGGCTACGAGCAGTACTTC. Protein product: CSVDFGGYEQYF.

The CDR3 nucleotides read TGCGCCAGCAGCCGGACCAATGGGGCGAACACTGAAGCTTTCTTT. It codes for CASSRTNGANTEAFF. The gene calls are TRBV5-1 and TRBJ1-1; a possible D gene is TRBD1 (5 bases). The CDR3 totals 15 residues. With 4 bases removed from V and 1 base from J, the gap between germline ends came to 14 bases. Germline V gene lookup returns CDR1 SGHRS and CDR2 YFSETQ.

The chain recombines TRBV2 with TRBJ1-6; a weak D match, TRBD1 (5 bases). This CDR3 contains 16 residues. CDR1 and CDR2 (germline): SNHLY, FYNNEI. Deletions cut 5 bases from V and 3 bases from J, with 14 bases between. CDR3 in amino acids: CASSRRGGFYNSPLHF. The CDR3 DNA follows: TGTGCCAGCAGTAGAAGGGGAGGGTTCTATAATTCACCCCTCCACTTT.

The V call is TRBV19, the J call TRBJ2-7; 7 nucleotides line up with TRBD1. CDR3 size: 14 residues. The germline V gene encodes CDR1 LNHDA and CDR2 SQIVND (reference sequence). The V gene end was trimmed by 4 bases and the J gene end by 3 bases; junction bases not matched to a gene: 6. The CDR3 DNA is TGTGCCAGTAGTACAGGACAGGTACTCTACGAGCAGTACTTC. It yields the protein CASSTGQVLYEQYF.

The CDR3 sequence is CASSPLLTGSGSYEQYF. CDR3 sequence (DNA): TGTGCCAGCTCACCACTCCTTACAGGGTCGGGCTCCTACGAGCAGTACTTC. This sequence joins TRBV18 and TRBJ2-7, with TRBD1 as a possible D gene (6 bases). V lost 1 base and J lost 0, with 16 bases in between. This CDR3 is 17 amino acids long. Per the germline V gene, CDR1 is KGHSH and CDR2 is LQKENI. The whole variable domain, filled in from reference TRBV18 and TRBJ2-7, reads NAGVMQNPRHLVRRRGQEARLRCSPMKGHSHVYWYRQLPEEGLKFMVYLQKENIIDESGMPKERFSAEFPKEGPSILRIQQVVRGDSAAYFCASSPLLTGSGSYEQYFGPGTRLTVT.

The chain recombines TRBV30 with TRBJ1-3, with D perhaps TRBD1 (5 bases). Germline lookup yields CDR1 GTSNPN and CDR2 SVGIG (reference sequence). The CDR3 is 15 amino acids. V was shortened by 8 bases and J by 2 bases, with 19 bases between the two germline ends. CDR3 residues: CAVNYRRQPGNTIYF. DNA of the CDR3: TGTGCCGTTAACTACAGGCGTCAGCCTGGAAACACCATATATTTT.

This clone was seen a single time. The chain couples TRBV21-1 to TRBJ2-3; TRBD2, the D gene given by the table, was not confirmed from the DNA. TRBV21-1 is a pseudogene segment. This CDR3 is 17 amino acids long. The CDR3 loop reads CASSKQAAGASTDTQYF. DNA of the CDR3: TGTGCCAGCAGCAAACAGGCAGCGGGGGCTAGCACAGATACGCAGTATTTT.

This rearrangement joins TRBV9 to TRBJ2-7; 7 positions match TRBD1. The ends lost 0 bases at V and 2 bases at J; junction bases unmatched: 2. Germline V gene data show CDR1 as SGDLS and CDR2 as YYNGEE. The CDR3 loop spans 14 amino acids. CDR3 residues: CASSVGDSTYEQYF. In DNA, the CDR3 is TGTGCCAGCAGCGTAGGGGACAGTACCTACGAGCAGTACTTC. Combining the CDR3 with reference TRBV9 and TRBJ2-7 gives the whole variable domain DSGVTQTPKHLITATGQRVTLRCSPRSGDLSVYWYQQSLDQGLQFLIQYYNGEERAKGNILERFSAQQFPDLHSELNLSSLELGDSALYFCASSVGDSTYEQYFGPGTRLTVT.

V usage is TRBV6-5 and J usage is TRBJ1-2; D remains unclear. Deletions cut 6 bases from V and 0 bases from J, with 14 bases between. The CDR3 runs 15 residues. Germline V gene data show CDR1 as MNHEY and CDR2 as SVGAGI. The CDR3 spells CASSNFDTSNYGYTF. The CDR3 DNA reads TGTGCCAGCAGCAACTTTGACACTTCTAACTATGGCTACACCTTC.

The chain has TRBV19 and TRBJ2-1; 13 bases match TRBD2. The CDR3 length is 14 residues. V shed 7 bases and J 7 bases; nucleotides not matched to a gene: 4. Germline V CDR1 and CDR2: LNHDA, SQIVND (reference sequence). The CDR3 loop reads CASKGLAGSNEQFF. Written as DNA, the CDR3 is TGTGCCAGTAAGGGACTAGCGGGATCAAATGAGCAGTTCTTC.

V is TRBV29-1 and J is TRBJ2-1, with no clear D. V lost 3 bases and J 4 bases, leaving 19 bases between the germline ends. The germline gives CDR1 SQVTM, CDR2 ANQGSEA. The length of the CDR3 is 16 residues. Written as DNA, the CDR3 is TGCAGCGTTGAGCCGACCGTCTTGACATTATACAATGAGCAGTTCTTC. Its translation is CSVEPTVLTLYNEQFF.

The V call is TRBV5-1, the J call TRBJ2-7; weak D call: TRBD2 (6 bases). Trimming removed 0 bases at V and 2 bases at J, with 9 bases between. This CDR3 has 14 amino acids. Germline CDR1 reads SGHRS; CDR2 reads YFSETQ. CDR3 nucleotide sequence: TGCGCCAGCAGCTTGGGGGGAGGTCCCTACGAGCAGTACTTC. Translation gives CASSLGGGPYEQYF.

The CDR3 nucleotides are TGTGCCAGCTCACCACCCGGGACACAATACGAGCAGTACTTC. As protein: CASSPPGTQYEQYF. This chain connects TRBV18 to TRBJ2-7; possible D gene TRBD1, 6 bases. V gave up 0 bases and J gave up 4 bases, with 10 bases separating them. The CDR3 is 14 residues long. Germline V gives CDR1 KGHSH, CDR2 LQKENI.